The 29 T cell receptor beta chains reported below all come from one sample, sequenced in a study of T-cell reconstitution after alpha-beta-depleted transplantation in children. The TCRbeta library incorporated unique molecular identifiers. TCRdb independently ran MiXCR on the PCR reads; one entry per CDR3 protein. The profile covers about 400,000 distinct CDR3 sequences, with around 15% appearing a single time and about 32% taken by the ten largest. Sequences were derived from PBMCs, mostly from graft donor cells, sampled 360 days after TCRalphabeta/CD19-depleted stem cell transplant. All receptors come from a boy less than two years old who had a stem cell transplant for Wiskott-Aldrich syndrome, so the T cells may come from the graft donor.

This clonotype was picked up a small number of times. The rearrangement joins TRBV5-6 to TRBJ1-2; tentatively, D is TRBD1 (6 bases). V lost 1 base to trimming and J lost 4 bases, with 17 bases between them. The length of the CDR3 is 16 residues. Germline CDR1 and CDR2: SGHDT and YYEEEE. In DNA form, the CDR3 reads TGTGCCAGCAGCTTGTTCACTAGAAGGGACATCTATGGCTACACCTTC. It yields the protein CASSLFTRRDIYGYTF.

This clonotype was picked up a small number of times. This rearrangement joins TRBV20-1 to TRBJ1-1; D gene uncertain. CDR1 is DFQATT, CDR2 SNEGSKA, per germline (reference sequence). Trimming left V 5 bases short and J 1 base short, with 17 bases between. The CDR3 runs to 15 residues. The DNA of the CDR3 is TGCAGTGCTCTGCCCCTAGGACTTAAGAACACTGAAGCTTTCTTT. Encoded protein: CSALPLGLKNTEAFF.

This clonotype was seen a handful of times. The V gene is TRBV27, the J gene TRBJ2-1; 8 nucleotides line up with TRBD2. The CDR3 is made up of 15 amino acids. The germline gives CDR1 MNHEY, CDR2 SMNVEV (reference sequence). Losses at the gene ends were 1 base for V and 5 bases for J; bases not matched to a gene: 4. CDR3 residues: CASSLFSGINNEQFF. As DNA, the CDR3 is TGTGCCAGCAGTTTATTTAGCGGGATCAACAATGAGCAGTTCTTC.

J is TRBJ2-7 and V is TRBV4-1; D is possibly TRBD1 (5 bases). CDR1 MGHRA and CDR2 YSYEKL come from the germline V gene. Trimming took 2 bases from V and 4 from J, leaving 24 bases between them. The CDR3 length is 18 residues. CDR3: CASSQHPSQTDTLYEQYF. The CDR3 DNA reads TGCGCCAGCAGCCAACATCCCTCACAGACAGACACATTATACGAGCAGTACTTC.

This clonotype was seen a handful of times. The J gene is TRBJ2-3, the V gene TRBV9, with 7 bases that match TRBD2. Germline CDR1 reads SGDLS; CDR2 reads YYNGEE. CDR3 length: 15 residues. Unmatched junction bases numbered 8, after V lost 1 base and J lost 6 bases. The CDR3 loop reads CASSVREGGHDTQYF. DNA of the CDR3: TGTGCCAGCAGCGTACGAGAGGGAGGGCATGATACGCAGTATTTT.

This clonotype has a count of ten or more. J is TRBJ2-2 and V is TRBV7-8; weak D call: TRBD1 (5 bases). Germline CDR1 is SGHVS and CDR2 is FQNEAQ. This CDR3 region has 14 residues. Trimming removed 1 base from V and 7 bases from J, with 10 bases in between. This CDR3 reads CASSLDHDSGELFF. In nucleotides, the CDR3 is TGTGCCAGCAGCTTAGACCACGACAGCGGGGAGCTGTTTTTT.

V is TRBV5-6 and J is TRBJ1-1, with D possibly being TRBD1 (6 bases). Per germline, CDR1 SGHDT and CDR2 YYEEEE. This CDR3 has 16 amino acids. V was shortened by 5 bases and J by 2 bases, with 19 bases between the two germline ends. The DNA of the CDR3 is TGTGCCAGCAGTCGTCCCGGGACAAGGGCAAACACTGAAGCTTTCTTT. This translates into CASSRPGTRANTEAFF. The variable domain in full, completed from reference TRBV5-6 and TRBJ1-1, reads DAGVTQSPTHLIKTRGQQVTLRCSPKSGHDTVSWYQQALGQGPQFIFQYYEEEERQRGNFPDRFSGHQFPNYSSELNVNALLLGDSALYLCASSRPGTRANTEAFFGQGTRLTVV.

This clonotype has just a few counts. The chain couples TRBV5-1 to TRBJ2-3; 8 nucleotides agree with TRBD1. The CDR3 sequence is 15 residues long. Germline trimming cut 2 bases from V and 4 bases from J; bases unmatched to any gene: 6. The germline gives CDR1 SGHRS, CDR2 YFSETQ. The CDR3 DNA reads TGCGCCAGCAGCTTCCGGACAGGGAGATCAGATACGCAGTATTTT. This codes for CASSFRTGRSDTQYF. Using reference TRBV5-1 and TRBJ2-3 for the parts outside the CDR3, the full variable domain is KAGVTQTPRYLIKTRGQQVTLSCSPISGHRSVSWYQQTPGQGLQFLFEYFSETQRNKGNFPGRFSGRQFSNSRSEMNVSTLELGDSALYLCASSFRTGRSDTQYFGPGTRLTVL.

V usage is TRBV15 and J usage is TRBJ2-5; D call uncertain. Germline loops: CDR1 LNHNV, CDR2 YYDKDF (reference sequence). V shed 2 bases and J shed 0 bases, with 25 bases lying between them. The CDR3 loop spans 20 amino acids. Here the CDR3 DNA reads TGTGCCACCAGCAGATCTGTGGTGTATCCCCCCCCACCGTACCAAGAGACCCAGTACTTC. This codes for CATSRSVVYPPPPYQETQYF. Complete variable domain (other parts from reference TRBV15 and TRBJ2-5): DAMVIQNPRYQVTQFGKPVTLSCSQTLNHNVMYWYQQKSSQAPKLLFHYYDKDFNNEADTPDNFQSRRPNTSFCFLDIRSPGLGDTAMYLCATSRSVVYPPPPYQETQYFGPGTRLLVL.

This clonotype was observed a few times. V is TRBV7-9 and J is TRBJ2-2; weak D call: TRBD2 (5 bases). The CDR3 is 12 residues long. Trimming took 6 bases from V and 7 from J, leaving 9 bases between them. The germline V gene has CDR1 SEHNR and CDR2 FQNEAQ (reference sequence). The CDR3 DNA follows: TGTGCCAGCAGTTTGGAGGTCGGGGAGCTGTTTTTT. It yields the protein CASSLEVGELFF.

This CDR3 is CASSLGYGRASHTDTQYF. In DNA, the CDR3 is TGTGCCAGCAGCTTAGGGTATGGACGGGCTAGCCACACAGATACGCAGTATTTT. The rearrangement links TRBV11-2 to TRBJ2-3, with D possibly TRBD2 on 5 matching bases. The CDR3 sequence is 18 residues long. The V end was cut by 1 base, the J end by 2 bases, with 19 bases between. The germline V gene has CDR1 SGHAT and CDR2 FQNNGV.

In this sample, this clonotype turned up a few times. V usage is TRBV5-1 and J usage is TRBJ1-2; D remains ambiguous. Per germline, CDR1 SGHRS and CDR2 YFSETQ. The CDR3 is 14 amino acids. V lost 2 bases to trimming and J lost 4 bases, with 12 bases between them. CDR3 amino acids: CASSLSSPGYGYTF. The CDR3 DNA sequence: TGCGCCAGCAGCTTAAGTAGCCCAGGCTATGGCTACACCTTC.

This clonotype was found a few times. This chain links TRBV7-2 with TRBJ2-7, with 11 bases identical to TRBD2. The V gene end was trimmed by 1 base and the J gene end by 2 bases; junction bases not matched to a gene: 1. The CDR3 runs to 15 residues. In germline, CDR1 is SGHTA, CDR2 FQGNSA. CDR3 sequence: CASSLGSGRAYEQYF. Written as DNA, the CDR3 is TGTGCCAGCAGCTTAGGTAGCGGGAGGGCCTACGAGCAGTACTTC.

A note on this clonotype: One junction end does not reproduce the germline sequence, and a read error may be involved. For the CDR3, the DNA is TGCAGCGTTCCCCTAGCGGGGTTCACAGGTACGCAGTATTTT. Translated: CSVPLAGFTGTQYF. This chain connects TRBV29-1 to TRBJ2-3; 9 bases align to TRBD2. Germline CDR1 reads SQVTM; CDR2 reads ANQGSEA. This CDR3 comprises 14 residues.

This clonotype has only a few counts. CDR3 coding DNA: TGTGCCAGCAGCCCAGACAGGGATAGAGAGACCCAGTACTTC. This sequence encodes CASSPDRDRETQYF. The V call is TRBV12-3 or TRBV12-4, the J call TRBJ2-5; 7 bases align to TRBD1. This CDR3 is 14 amino acids long. The J segment lost 4 bases and the V segment lost 6 bases, leaving 8 bases of the junction unmatched.

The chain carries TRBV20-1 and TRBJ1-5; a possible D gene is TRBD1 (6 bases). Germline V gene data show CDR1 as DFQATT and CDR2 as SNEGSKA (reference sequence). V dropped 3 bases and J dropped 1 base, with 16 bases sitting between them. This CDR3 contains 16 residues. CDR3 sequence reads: CSASFTGKHSNQPQHF. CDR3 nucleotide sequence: TGCAGTGCTAGCTTTACAGGGAAACACAGCAATCAGCCCCAGCATTTT.

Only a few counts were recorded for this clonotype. CDR3 nucleotides: TGCGCCAGCAGCCAAGAAGGGTGGGTGGGATCGGCCCAGTACTTC. Translating gives CASSQEGWVGSAQYF. The chain combines TRBV4-3 with TRBJ2-5; D remains ambiguous. V was clipped by 0 bases and J by 9 bases, with 17 bases between them. Germline CDR1 is LGHNA and CDR2 is YSLEER. The CDR3 loop spans 15 amino acids.

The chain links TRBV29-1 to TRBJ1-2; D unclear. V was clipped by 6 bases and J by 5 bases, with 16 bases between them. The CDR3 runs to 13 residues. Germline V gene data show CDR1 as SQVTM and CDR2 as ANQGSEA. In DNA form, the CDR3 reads TGCAGCGTAGTGAACTGGGTCGGGTATGGCTACACCTTC. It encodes CSVVNWVGYGYTF. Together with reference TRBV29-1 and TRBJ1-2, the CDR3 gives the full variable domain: SAVISQKPSRDICQRGTSLTIQCQVDSQVTMMFWYRQQPGQSLTLIATANQGSEATYESGFVIDKFPISRPNLTFSTLTVSNMSPEDSSIYLCSVVNWVGYGYTFGSGTRLTVV.

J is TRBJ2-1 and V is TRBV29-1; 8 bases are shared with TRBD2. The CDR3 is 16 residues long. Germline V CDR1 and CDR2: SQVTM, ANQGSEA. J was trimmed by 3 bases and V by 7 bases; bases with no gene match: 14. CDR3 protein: CSAWTSQRSGYNEQFF. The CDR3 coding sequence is TGCAGCGCTTGGACTAGCCAACGTTCCGGCTACAATGAGCAGTTCTTC.

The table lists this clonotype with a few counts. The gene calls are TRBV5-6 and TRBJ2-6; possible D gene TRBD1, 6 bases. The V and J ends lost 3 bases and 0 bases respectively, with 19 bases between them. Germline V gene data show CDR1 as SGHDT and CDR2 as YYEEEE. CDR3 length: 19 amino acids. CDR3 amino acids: CASSSWGQGEGSGANVLTF. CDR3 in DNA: TGTGCCAGCAGCTCCTGGGGGCAGGGAGAGGGCTCTGGGGCCAACGTCCTGACTTTC.

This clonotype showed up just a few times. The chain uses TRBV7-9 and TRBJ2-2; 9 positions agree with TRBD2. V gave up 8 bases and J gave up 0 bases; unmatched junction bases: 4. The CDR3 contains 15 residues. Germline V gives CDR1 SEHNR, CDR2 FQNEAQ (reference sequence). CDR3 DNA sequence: TGTGCCAGCGGCGGGGGGGCTCCGAACACCGGGGAGCTGTTTTTT. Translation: CASGGGAPNTGELFF.

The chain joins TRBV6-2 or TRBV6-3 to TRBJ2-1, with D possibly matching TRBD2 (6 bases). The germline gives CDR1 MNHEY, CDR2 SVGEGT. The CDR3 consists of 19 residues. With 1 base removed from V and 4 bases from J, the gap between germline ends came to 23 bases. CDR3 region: CASSYLGPGLLTQYNEQFF. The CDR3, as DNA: TGTGCCAGCAGTTACTTAGGCCCGGGACTCCTCACCCAATACAATGAGCAGTTCTTC.

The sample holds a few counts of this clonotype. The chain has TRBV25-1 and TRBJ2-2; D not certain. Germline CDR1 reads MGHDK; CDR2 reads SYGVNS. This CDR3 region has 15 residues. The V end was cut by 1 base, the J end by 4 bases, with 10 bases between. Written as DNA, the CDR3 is TGTGCCAGCAGTGAATCCCAAGGATTCACCGGGGAGCTGTTTTTT. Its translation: CASSESQGFTGELFF. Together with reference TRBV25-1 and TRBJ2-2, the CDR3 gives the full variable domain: EADIYQTPRYLVIGTGKKITLECSQTMGHDKMYWYQQDPGMELHLIHYSYGVNSTEKGDLSSESTVSRIRTEHFPLTLESARPSHTSQYLCASSESQGFTGELFFGEGSRLTVL.

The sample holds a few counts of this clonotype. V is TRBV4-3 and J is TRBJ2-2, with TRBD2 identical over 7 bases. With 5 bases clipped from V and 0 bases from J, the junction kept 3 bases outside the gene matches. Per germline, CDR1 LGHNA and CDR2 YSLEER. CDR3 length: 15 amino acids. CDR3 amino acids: CASSRSGTNTGELFF. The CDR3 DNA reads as TGCGCCAGCAGCAGAAGCGGGACGAACACCGGGGAGCTGTTTTTT.

CDR3 in DNA: TGTGCCAGCAGCCCAAGTTCGAACACCGGGGAGCTGTTTTTT. It is translated as CASSPSSNTGELFF. The rearrangement links TRBV7-9 to TRBJ2-2, with D uncertain. The V end lost 5 bases, the J end lost 0 bases, and 7 bases lay between the germline ends. Germline-derived CDR1 and CDR2 are SEHNR and FQNEAQ (reference sequence). The CDR3 runs to 14 residues. The full variable domain, completed using reference TRBV7-9 and TRBJ2-2, is DTGVSQNPRHKITKRGQNVTFRCDPISEHNRLYWYRQTLGQGPEFLTYFQNEAQLEKSRLLSDRFSAERPKGSFSTLEIQRTEQGDSAMYLCASSPSSNTGELFFGEGSRLTVL.

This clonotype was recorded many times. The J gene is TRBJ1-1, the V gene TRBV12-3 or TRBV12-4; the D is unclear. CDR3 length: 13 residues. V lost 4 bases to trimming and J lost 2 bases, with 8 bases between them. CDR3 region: CASSSRVNTEAFF. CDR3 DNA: TGTGCCAGCAGTTCCCGGGTTAACACTGAAGCTTTCTTT.

This chain's CDR3 is CASSFGRLAGDPRNEQFF. The DNA for the CDR3 is TGTGCCAGCAGTTTCGGTCGACTAGCGGGAGATCCAAGGAATGAGCAGTTCTTC. The chain employs TRBV12-3 or TRBV12-4 and TRBJ2-1, with 12 bases matching TRBD2. Trimming removed 3 bases from V and 7 bases from J; junction bases left unmatched: 13. This CDR3 region has 18 residues.

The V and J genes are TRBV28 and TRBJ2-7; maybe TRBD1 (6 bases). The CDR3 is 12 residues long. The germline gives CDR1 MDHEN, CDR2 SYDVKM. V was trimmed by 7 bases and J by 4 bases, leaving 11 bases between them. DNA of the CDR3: TGTGCCAGCATCTCAGGGACATACGAGCAGTACTTC. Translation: CASISGTYEQYF.

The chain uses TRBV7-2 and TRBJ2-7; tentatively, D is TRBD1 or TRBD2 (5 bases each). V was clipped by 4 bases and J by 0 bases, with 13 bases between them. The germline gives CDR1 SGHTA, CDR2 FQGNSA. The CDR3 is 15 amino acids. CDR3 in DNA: TGTGCCAGCAGCTCCTATGGGGGTTTCTCCTACGAGCAGTACTTC. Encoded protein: CASSSYGGFSYEQYF.